The entry below gives a single TCR beta chain sequence along with its context. Sequencing was performed with immunoSEQ multiplex PCR; in TCRdb, only in-frame clones are kept and a portion is missing. The sample carries roughly 100,000 clones, over 75% recorded once. The CDR3 totals 15 residues. Unmatched junction bases numbered 11, after V lost 6 bases and J lost 7 bases. Germline-derived CDR1 and CDR2 are SEHNR and FQNEAQ (reference sequence). These data are taken from a study of blood T cell repertoires in COVID-19. This sequence was found in a man aged 50 to 59 with acute or convalescent COVID-19. The specimen was peripheral blood. The V and J genes are TRBV7-9 and TRBJ2-7; 11 nucleotides line up with TRBD2. Written as DNA, the CDR3 is TGTGCCAGCAGGGAGGGGACTAGCGGTCTGGGGGAGCAGTACTTC. Protein sequence: CASREGTSGLGEQYF.